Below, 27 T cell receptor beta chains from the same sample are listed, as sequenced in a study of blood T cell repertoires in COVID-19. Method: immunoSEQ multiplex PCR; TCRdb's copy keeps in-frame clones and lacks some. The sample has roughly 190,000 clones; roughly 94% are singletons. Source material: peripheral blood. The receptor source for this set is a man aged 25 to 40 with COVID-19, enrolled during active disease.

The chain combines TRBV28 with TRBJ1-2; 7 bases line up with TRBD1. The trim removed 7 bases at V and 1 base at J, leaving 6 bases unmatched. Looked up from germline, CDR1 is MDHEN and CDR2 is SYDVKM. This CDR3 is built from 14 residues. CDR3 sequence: CASTPTGINYGYTF. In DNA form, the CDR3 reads TGTGCCAGCACCCCGACAGGGATTAACTATGGCTACACCTTC.

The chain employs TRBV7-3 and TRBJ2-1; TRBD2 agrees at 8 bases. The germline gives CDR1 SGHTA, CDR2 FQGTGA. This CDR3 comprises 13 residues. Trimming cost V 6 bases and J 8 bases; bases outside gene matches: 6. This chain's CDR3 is CASSSGGAHEQFF. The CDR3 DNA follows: TGTGCCAGCAGTTCCGGGGGGGCCCATGAGCAGTTCTTC.

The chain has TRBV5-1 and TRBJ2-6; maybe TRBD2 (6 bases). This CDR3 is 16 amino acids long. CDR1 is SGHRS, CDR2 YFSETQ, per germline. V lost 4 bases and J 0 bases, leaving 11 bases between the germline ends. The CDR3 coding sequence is TGCGCCAGCAGCCATCTAGCGATCTCTGGGGCCAACGTCCTGACTTTC. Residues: CASSHLAISGANVLTF.

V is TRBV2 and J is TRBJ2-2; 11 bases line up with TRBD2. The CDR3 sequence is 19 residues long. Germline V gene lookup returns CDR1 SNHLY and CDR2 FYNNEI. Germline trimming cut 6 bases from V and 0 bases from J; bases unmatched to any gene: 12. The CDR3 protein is CASRKLTLSGGANTGELFF. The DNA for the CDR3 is TGTGCCAGCAGGAAACTTACCCTTAGCGGGGGGGCGAACACCGGGGAGCTGTTTTTT.

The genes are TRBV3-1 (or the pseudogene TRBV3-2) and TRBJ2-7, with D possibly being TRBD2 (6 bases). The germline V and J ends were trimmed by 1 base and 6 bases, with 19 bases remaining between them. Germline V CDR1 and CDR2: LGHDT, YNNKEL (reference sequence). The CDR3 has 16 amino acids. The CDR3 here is CASSQAPGLWQGEQYF. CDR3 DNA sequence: TGTGCCAGCAGCCAAGCTCCGGGACTTTGGCAAGGCGAGCAGTACTTC.

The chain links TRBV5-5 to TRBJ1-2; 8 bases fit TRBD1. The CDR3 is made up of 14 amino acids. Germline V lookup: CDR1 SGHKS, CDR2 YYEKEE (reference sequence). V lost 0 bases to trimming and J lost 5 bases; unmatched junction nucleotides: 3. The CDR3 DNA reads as TGTGCCAGCAGCTTGGCCCAGGGGGCTTATGGCTACACCTTC. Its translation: CASSLAQGAYGYTF.

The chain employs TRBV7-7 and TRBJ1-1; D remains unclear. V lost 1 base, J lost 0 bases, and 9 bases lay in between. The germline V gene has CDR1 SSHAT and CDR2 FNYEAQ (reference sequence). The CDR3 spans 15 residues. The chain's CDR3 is CASSLVGGVNTEAFF. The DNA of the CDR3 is TGTGCCAGCAGCTTAGTTGGAGGAGTGAACACTGAAGCTTTCTTT.

CDR3 loop: CASSVGGIRTDTQYF. CDR3 nucleotides: TGTGCCAGCAGCGTAGGAGGGATACGCACAGATACGCAGTATTTT. The chain has TRBV9 and TRBJ2-3, with D possibly matching TRBD2 (5 bases). The CDR3 runs to 15 residues. V shed 0 bases and J shed 1 base, with 9 bases lying between them. From germline, CDR1 is SGDLS and CDR2 YYNGEE.

Here the CDR3 DNA reads TGTGCCAGCAGCTTACAGGGGGGTACCGGGGAGCTGTTTTTT. As protein: CASSLQGGTGELFF. The V gene is TRBV13, the J gene TRBJ2-2, with D perhaps matching TRBD1 (7 bases). CDR1 and CDR2 from the germline V gene are PRHDT and FYEKMQ (reference sequence). This CDR3 is 14 amino acids long. The V gene lost 2 bases and the J gene lost 5 bases, with 9 bases spanning the gap.

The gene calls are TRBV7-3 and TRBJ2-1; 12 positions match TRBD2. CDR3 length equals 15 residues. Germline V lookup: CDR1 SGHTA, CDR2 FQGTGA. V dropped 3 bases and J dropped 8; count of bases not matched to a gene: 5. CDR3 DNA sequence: TGTGCCAGCAGCTTCAGGACTAGCGGGGTGGATGAGCAGTTCTTC. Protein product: CASSFRTSGVDEQFF.

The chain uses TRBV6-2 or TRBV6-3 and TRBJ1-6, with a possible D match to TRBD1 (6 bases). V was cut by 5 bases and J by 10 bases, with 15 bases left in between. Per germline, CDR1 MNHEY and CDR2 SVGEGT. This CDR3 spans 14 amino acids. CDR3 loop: CASSDYRVHSPLHF. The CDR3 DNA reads TGTGCCAGCAGTGACTACAGGGTTCACTCACCCCTCCACTTT.

The DNA for the CDR3 is TGTGCCAGCAGCCGCATACCGAGGACAGGGGGAAATGAGGATTCACCCCTCCACTTT. Amino acid sequence: CASSRIPRTGGNEDSPLHF. The chain uses TRBV7-9 and TRBJ1-6, with TRBD1 identical over 10 bases. The CDR3 length is 19 residues. Germline trimming cut 5 bases from V and 8 bases from J; bases unmatched to any gene: 18. Germline V gene data show CDR1 as SEHNR and CDR2 as FQNEAQ (reference sequence).

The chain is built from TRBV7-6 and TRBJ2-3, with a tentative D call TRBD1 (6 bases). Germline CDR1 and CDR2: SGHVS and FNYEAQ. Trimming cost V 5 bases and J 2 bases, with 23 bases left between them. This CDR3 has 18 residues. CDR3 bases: TGTGCCAGCAGCAAAGAAAGTTTTAGGACAGCTTACACAGATACGCAGTATTTT. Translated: CASSKESFRTAYTDTQYF. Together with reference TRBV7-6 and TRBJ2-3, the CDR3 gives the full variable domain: GAGVSQSPRYKVTKRGQDVALRCDPISGHVSLYWYRQALGQGPEFLTYFNYEAQQDKSGLPNDRFSAERPEGSISTLTIQRTEQRDSAMYRCASSKESFRTAYTDTQYFGPGTRLTVL.

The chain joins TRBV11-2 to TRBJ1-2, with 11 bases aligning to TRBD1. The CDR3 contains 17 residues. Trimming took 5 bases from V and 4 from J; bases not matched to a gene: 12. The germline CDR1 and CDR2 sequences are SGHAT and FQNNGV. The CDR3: CASSAGTGGNPFYGYTF. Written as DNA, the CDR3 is TGTGCCAGCAGCGCGGGGACAGGGGGAAACCCTTTCTATGGCTACACCTTC.

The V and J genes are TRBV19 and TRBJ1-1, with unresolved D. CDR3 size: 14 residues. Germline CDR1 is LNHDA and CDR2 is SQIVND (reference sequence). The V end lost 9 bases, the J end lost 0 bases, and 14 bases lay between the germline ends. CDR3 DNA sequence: TGTGCCAGCTCTATGTGGGCGATGAACACTGAAGCTTTCTTT. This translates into CASSMWAMNTEAFF.

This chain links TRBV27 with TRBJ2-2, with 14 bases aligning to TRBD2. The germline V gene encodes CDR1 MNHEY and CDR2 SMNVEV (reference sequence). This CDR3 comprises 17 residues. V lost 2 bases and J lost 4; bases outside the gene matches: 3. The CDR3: CASSLRGLAGVTGELFF. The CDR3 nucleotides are TGTGCCAGCAGTTTACGGGGACTAGCGGGAGTCACCGGGGAGCTGTTTTTT.

Here the CDR3 reads CASSSYSRGLRQPQHF. In DNA form, the CDR3 reads TGTGCCAGCAGTTCCTACTCCAGGGGGCTTCGACAGCCCCAGCATTTT. The chain recombines TRBV28 with TRBJ1-5; TRBD1 aligns across 8 bases. Trimming took 4 bases from V and 7 from J; bases not matched to a gene: 12. In germline, CDR1 is MDHEN, CDR2 SYDVKM. CDR3 length equals 16 residues.

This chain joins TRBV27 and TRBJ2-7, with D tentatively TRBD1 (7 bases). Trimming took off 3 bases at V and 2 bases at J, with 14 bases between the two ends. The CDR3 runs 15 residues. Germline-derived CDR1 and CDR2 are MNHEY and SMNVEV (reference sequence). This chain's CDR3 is CASSFTGDLAYEQYF. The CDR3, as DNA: TGTGCCAGCAGTTTCACAGGGGACTTGGCCTACGAGCAGTACTTC.

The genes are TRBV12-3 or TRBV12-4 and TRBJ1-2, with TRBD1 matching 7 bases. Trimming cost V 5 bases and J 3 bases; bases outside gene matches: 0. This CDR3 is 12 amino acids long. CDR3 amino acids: CASSTGDYGYTF. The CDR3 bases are TGTGCCAGCAGTACAGGGGACTATGGCTACACCTTC.

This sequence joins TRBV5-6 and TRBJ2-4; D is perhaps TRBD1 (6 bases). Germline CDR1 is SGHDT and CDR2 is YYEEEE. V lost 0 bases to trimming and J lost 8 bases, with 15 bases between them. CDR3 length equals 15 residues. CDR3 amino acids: CASSLVGRGLHIQYF. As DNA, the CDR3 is TGTGCCAGCAGCTTGGTTGGCAGGGGATTGCACATTCAGTACTTC.

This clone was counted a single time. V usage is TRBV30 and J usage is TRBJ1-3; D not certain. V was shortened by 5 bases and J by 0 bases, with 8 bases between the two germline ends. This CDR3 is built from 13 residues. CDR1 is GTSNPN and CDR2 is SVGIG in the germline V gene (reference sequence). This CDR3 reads CAWGTYSGNTIYF. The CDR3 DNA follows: TGTGCCTGGGGCACTTACTCTGGAAACACCATATATTTT.

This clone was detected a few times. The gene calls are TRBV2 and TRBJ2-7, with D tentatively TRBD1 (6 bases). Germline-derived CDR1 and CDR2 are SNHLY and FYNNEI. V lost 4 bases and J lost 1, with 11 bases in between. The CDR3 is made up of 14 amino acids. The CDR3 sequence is CASSGGTQSYEQYF. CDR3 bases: TGTGCCAGCAGTGGAGGGACACAATCCTACGAGCAGTACTTC. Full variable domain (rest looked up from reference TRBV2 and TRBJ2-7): EPEVTQTPSHQVTQMGQEVILRCVPISNHLYFYWYRQILGQKVEFLVSFYNNEISEKSEIFDDQFSVERPDGSNFTLKIRSTKLEDSAMYFCASSGGTQSYEQYFGPGTRLTVT.

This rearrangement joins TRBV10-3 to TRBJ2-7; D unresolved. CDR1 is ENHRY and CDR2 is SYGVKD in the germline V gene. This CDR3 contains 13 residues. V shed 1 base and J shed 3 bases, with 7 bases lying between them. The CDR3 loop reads CAISEWQDYEQYF. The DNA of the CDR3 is TGTGCCATCAGTGAGTGGCAGGACTACGAGCAGTACTTC.

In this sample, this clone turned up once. The CDR3, as DNA: TGTGCCAGCAGCCTACAGAATGCTAACTATGGCTACACCTTC. Translating gives CASSLQNANYGYTF. The chain combines TRBV7-9 with TRBJ1-2; D is undetermined. Germline V gives CDR1 SEHNR, CDR2 FQNEAQ (reference sequence). CDR3 length: 14 amino acids. Trimming removed 5 bases at V and 0 bases at J, with 10 bases between.

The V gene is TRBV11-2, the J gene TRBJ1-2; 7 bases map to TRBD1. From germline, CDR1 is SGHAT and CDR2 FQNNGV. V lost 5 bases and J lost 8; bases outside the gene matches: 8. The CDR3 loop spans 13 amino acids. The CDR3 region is CASSPRTGDGYTF. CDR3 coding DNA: TGTGCCAGCAGCCCCCGAACAGGGGACGGCTACACCTTC.

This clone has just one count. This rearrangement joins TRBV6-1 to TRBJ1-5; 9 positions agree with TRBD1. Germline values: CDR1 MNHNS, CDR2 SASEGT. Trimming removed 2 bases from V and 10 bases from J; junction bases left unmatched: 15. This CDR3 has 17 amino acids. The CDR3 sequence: CASSETRHRGQPVPQHF. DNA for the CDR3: TGTGCCAGCAGTGAAACCAGACACAGGGGGCAGCCCGTACCCCAGCATTTT.

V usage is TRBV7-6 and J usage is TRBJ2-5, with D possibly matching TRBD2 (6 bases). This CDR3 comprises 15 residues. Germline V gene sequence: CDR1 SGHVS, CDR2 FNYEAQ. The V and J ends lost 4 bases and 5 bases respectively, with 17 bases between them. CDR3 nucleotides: TGTGCCAGCAGCTCAGAACTAAGGGGAGGCGAGACCCAGTACTTC. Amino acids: CASSSELRGGETQYF.